What follows is one T cell receptor (beta chain) and its context. The CDR3 is 15 amino acids. Trimming at V came to 5 bases and at J to 1 base, leaving 8 bases not matched to a gene. From germline, CDR1 is SQVTM and CDR2 ANQGSEA. Time point specified: blood 4 weeks post-SBRT, at nephrectomy. Treatment of the sample: 15 Gy SBRT to primary tumor, nephrectomy 4 weeks later. This sample is drawn from a study of radiation and T cells in renal cell carcinoma. TCRdb keeps only in-frame clones here, not all; method: immunoSEQ multiplex PCR. Here the sample spans about 78,000 clones, nearly 90% being singletons.

Sample: blood, taken from a patient whose treatment included radiotherapy and nephrectomy. This sequence was found in a woman between 70 and 85 years old with renal cell carcinoma. This chain joins TRBV29-1 and TRBJ1-2, with 9 bases aligning to TRBD1. The CDR3: CSVPTGTGLNYGYTF. The DNA for the CDR3 is TGCAGCGTTCCAACCGGGACAGGGCTTAACTATGGCTACACCTTC. Variable domain in full (rest from reference TRBV29-1 and TRBJ1-2): SAVISQKPSRDICQRGTSLTIQCQVDSQVTMMFWYRQQPGQSLTLIATANQGSEATYESGFVIDKFPISRPNLTFSTLTVSNMSPEDSSIYLCSVPTGTGLNYGYTFGSGTRLTVV.